This TCR beta chain originates from a study of cytomegalovirus exposure and HLA in healthy donors. 13 Jbeta primers and 60 Vbeta primers were used for the PCR. Libraries were prepared by immunoSEQ multiplex PCR; TCRdb keeps only in-frame clonotypes and omits some of them. This sample has 100,000 to 150,000 clones; less than 80% occur once, and the top ten carry more than 1.5%. Looked up from germline, CDR1 is SGHDT and CDR2 is YYEEEE. The CDR3 runs 15 residues. Trimming shortened V by 1 base and J by 6 bases, and 13 bases separated the two germline ends. This clonotype originated in a man aged 45 to 65 in good health and CMV-seronegative. The sample was PBMCs. This chain connects TRBV5-6 to TRBJ1-4, with D possibly matching TRBD1 (6 bases). The CDR3 DNA follows: TGTGCCAGCAGCTTGTGGGGGGGGCGCGATGAAAAACTGTTTTTT. It encodes CASSLWGGRDEKLFF.